The rows below give T cell receptor beta chains drawn from one sample of a study of cytomegalovirus exposure and HLA in healthy donors. Using immunoSEQ multiplex PCR, the repertoire was profiled, and TCRdb retains in-frame clones only, with some absent. The sample holds 200,000 to 300,000 clones, roughly 82% seen once. Specimen: PBMCs. Receptor source: a middle-aged woman in good health and CMV-seropositive. Both conserved end residues are part of each CDR3. Expanded clones are given a class, and other clones once, few, many or no size at all.

length	size	V	CDR3
14	-	TRBV4-2	CASSPGKVPYEQYF
12	-	TRBV27	CASSSPGEPQHF
11	once	TRBV20-1	CSAYKNTEAFF
15	few	TRBV7-8	CASSPRYGNTGELFF
17	once	TRBV7-2	CASSLDRAGIRDTEAFF
13	-	TRBV11-2	CASSQGRLYEQYF
14	-	TRBV5-4	CASSPGQPNTEAFF
16	once	TRBV4-2	CASSQDLAGGQNEQFF
14	-	TRBV2	CASSRDSGNSPLHF
16	once	TRBV6-1	CASSARQGARGEKLFF
15	-	TRBV7-2	CASSLVLAGGNEQFF
15	-	TRBV4-3	CASSQDVLHTGELFF
19	-	TRBV7-2	CASSLKVTEGQGGRDTQYF
14	-	TRBV4-1	CATLGGQGGYGYTF
16	once	TRBV11-2	CASSSPGTGGMYGYTF
17	-	TRBV10-3	CATVTPSGGAGYNEQFF
14	-	TRBV27	CASSLSGSSYEQYF
16	-	TRBV7-8	CASSLAFQRGGFEQFF
13	few	TRBV19	CASSMGHSAGYTF
20	few	TRBV5-1	CASSPDLGAGTGVPRYEQYF
16	-	TRBV30	CAWSAGMDRAPEKLFF
15	once	TRBV5-1	CAGATGAAGTGELFF
11	once	TRBV6-5	CASRTSGEQYF
14	-	TRBV9	CASSVGGGANVLTF
14	-	TRBV9	CASSASGFNQPQHF
13	-	TRBV19	CASSPGTGNTIYF
14	-	TRBV7-2	CASSFRQGGGGYTF
15	-	TRBV9	CASSAGFSSYNEQFF
16	-	TRBV18	CASSPPGRGSYNEQFF
16	-	TRBV28	CAGARQGEGSNQPQHF
15	-	TRBV4-1	CASSQVADSTYEQYF
12	-	TRBV27	CASSSSGRAQYF
14	-	TRBV7-8	CASSFSELNTEAFF
17	-	TRBV25-1	CASSEAGQGAKSYGYTF
12	-	TRBV6-6	CASSPLNTEAFF
15	-	TRBV4-1	CASSQGEGYAMGYTF
15	-	TRBV5-1	CASSLEGAGTDTQYF
14	-	TRBV10-2	CASRLRQGRYEQYF
16	-	TRBV5-6	CASSLRVWYGNQPQHF
16	once	TRBV6-1	CASSDGGTGGGDEQYF
16	-	TRBV4-3	CASSQEPGQGAGGYTF
16	-	TRBV5-1	CASSLDGSGNTGELFF
19	-	TRBV7-9	CASSPSLLRTLTTNYGYTF
15	-	TRBV7-2	CASSLQGPNTGELFF
12	-	TRBV7-6	CASSFSGDTQYF
13	-	TRBV30	CAWSGWAGGELFF
15	few	TRBV7-8	CASSTSGRPDNEQFF
15	-	TRBV18	CASSPTGQGSYEQYF
17	-	TRBV4-2	CASSQTFWQRVDNEQFF
15	-	TRBV7-2	CASSQGLAGDGEQFF
13	-	TRBV5-1	CASRDREFDEQFF
16	-	TRBV27	CASSRLSGGSTDTQYF
16	-	TRBV7-2	CASSLGRLAGVYEQYF
15	-	TRBV9	CASSAYGQVNQPQHF
20	-	TRBV9	CASSLGPGTGPSSSGNTIYF
13	-	TRBV19	CASSIARAYEQYF
14	-	TRBV19	CASSAPDKSQPQHF
11	-	TRBV20-1	CSAGGQGVQYF
12	-	TRBV30	CAWQQGNYEQYF
12	-	TRBV9	CASSGGQPEAFF